The next 14 T cell receptor beta chains were all read from a single sample in a study of beta chain features in type 1 diabetes. TCRB transcripts that were expressed got sequenced, as all of the isolated RNA had been reverse transcribed. Sequenced by immunoSEQ multiplex PCR; TCRdb stores in-frame clones only, minus some. This sample yields a few hundred thousand clones, of which approximately 15% are seen a single time; 0.03% to 0.04% belongs to the top ten. Sample: naive CD4+ T cells from blood. These TCRs come from a young man in good health.

This clone has more than one count but fewer than ten. The V gene is TRBV10-3, the J gene TRBJ2-1; a weak D match, TRBD2 (6 bases). The V end lost 6 bases, the J end lost 7 bases, and 10 bases lay between the germline ends. The CDR3 sequence is 12 residues long. CDR1 is ENHRY and CDR2 is SYGVKD in the germline V gene. The chain's CDR3 is CAIRGSGNEQFF. DNA for the CDR3: TGTGCCATCAGAGGGAGCGGGAATGAGCAGTTCTTC.

This clone was seen a handful of times. The V call is TRBV29-1, the J call TRBJ2-6, with 10 bases lining up with TRBD1. The V and J ends lost 6 bases and 2 bases, in that order; junction bases with no gene match: 7. The CDR3 sequence is 16 residues long. Germline V gene data show CDR1 as SQVTM and CDR2 as ANQGSEA. The CDR3 DNA sequence: TGCAGCGTGAAACCGGACAGGGGGGCTGGGGCCAACGTCCTGACTTTC. This gives the protein CSVKPDRGAGANVLTF.

The J gene is TRBJ2-3, the V gene TRBV29-1, with D possibly matching TRBD2 (6 bases). The CDR3 spans 14 residues. Trimming shortened V by 4 bases and J by 10 bases, and 21 bases separated the two germline ends. Germline CDR1 is SQVTM and CDR2 is ANQGSEA. CDR3 in amino acids: CSVVFEGRRVAQYF. The CDR3 nucleotides are TGCAGCGTTGTTTTCGAGGGAAGGAGGGTGGCGCAGTATTTT.

This clone was seen only a few times. The chain uses TRBV7-2 and TRBJ2-3; no firm D call. CDR3 length equals 12 residues. With 4 bases removed from V and 8 bases from J, the gap between germline ends came to 10 bases. The germline V gene encodes CDR1 SGHTA and CDR2 FQGNSA. CDR3 DNA: TGTGCCAGCAGCTATCCCGCTTCTACGCAGTATTTT. Protein: CASSYPASTQYF.

This clone was seen a few times. The gene calls are TRBV7-2 and TRBJ2-5; D unresolved. Trimming shortened V by 5 bases and J by 4 bases, and 17 bases separated the two germline ends. The CDR3 sequence is 15 residues long. Germline V gene data show CDR1 as SGHTA and CDR2 as FQGNSA. The CDR3 loop is CASSPSTVRRETQYF. In DNA, the CDR3 is TGTGCCAGCAGCCCATCGACTGTTAGGAGAGAGACCCAGTACTTC.

This clone turned up a few times. This chain connects TRBV7-2 to TRBJ1-1, with TRBD1 matching 9 bases. CDR3 length: 12 residues. CDR1 and CDR2 from the germline V gene are SGHTA and FQGNSA. Trimming took 6 bases from V and 11 from J; bases not matched to a gene: 7. CDR3 coding DNA: TGTGCCAGCAGTTCCACAGGGGGCAGGGCTTTCTTT. This sequence encodes CASSSTGGRAFF.

V usage is TRBV30 and J usage is TRBJ2-2; 9 bases agree with TRBD2. V gave up 0 bases and J gave up 9 bases; unmatched junction bases: 8. CDR3 length: 15 amino acids. Germline V gene sequence: CDR1 GTSNPN, CDR2 SVGIG (reference sequence). The CDR3 here is CAWSVLREGVRELFF. For the CDR3, the DNA is TGTGCCTGGAGTGTATTGCGGGAGGGCGTCCGGGAGCTGTTTTTT.

The chain employs TRBV7-9 and TRBJ2-5; D remains ambiguous. CDR3 length: 15 residues. Germline V lookup: CDR1 SEHNR, CDR2 FQNEAQ (reference sequence). Trimming cost V 1 base and J 1 base, with 10 bases left between them. The DNA of the CDR3 is TGTGCCAGCAGCTTAGTTTCCGTGGTCCAAGAGACCCAGTACTTC. Translating it yields CASSLVSVVQETQYF. Complete variable domain (other parts from reference TRBV7-9 and TRBJ2-5): DTGVSQNPRHKITKRGQNVTFRCDPISEHNRLYWYRQTLGQGPEFLTYFQNEAQLEKSRLLSDRFSAERPKGSFSTLEIQRTEQGDSAMYLCASSLVSVVQETQYFGPGTRLLVL.

The V call is TRBV4-1, the J call TRBJ2-7, with a weak D call TRBD1 (6 bases). Germline CDR1 and CDR2: MGHRA and YSYEKL. CDR3 length: 14 amino acids. V was pared by 2 bases and J by 3 bases, with 11 bases between. The CDR3 nucleotides read TGCGCCAGCAGCCAAACCGGGACAATCTACGAGCAGTACTTC. This sequence encodes CASSQTGTIYEQYF.

This clone came up a few times. The chain combines TRBV28 with TRBJ2-5, with 8 bases that match TRBD2. CDR1 and CDR2 from the germline V gene are MDHEN and SYDVKM. Trimming removed 3 bases from V and 13 bases from J; junction bases left unmatched: 10. The CDR3 loop spans 13 amino acids. CDR3 in amino acids: CASSFVGLEFLYF. The DNA for the CDR3 is TGTGCCAGCAGTTTTGTGGGACTAGAATTTTTGTACTTC. Combining the CDR3 with reference TRBV28 and TRBJ2-5 gives the whole variable domain DVKVTQSSRYLVKRTGEKVFLECVQDMDHENMFWYRQDPGLGLRLIYFSYDVKMKEKGDIPEGYSVSREKKERFSLILESASTNQTSMYLCASSFVGLEFLYFGPGTRLLVL.

The table lists this clone with a few counts. The V gene is TRBV9, the J gene TRBJ2-1; 7 nucleotides agree with TRBD1. The germline gives CDR1 SGDLS, CDR2 YYNGEE. This CDR3 has 14 amino acids. The J segment lost 10 bases and the V segment lost 0 bases, leaving 7 bases of the junction unmatched. The DNA of the CDR3 is TGTGCCAGCAGCGTAGTCCAGGGGGATTTAGAGCAGTTCTTC. Translating gives CASSVVQGDLEQFF. Based on the CDR3 plus reference TRBV9 and TRBJ2-1, the full variable domain is DSGVTQTPKHLITATGQRVTLRCSPRSGDLSVYWYQQSLDQGLQFLIQYYNGEERAKGNILERFSAQQFPDLHSELNLSSLELGDSALYFCASSVVQGDLEQFFGPGTRLTVL.

This clone appeared a few times. The chain is built from TRBV7-2 and TRBJ2-7; TRBD1 agrees at 10 bases. J lost 5 bases, V lost 1 base, and 5 bases had no gene match. Germline assignment: CDR1 SGHTA and CDR2 FQGNSA. The CDR3 runs to 15 residues. In DNA form, the CDR3 reads TGTGCCAGCAGCTTAGTTGGGACAGGGGCCCACGAGCAGTACGTC. Translating it yields CASSLVGTGAHEQYV.

This clone was detected only a few times. The chain has TRBV27 and TRBJ1-2; TRBD1 matches at 10 bases. The CDR3 extends over 14 amino acids. J gave up 7 bases and V 2 bases, and 4 bases lay outside the gene matches. CDR1 is MNHEY and CDR2 is SMNVEV in the germline V gene (reference sequence). CDR3 sequence reads: CASSLDRGLGGYTF. The CDR3 bases are TGTGCCAGCAGTTTAGACAGGGGGCTGGGTGGCTACACCTTC.

V usage is TRBV7-6 and J usage is TRBJ2-5, with D perhaps TRBD1 (7 bases). Germline V gene lookup returns CDR1 SGHVS and CDR2 FNYEAQ. Trimming stripped 1 base from V and 1 base from J, with 13 bases between. This CDR3 comprises 16 residues. The CDR3 here is CASSLGTGDFQETQYF. CDR3 in DNA: TGTGCCAGCAGCTTAGGCACAGGGGACTTCCAAGAGACCCAGTACTTC.